This record concerns one T cell receptor (beta chain) sequence. The target of this receptor is not known. Per-base qualities were not stored, and no clone one base away is much larger. The record originates from a study of early stage breast cancer tumors (dated 2017 in TCRdb). Broadly, across the study: Of the roughly 16 invasive breast tumors, roughly 13 were found to be estrogen receptor-positive, progesterone receptor-positive and HER2-negative. Of the roughly 12 ER+/PR+/HER2- tumors, eight were classified as invasive ductal carcinomas and four as invasive lobular carcinomas. On average, each sample got 7.5 to 10-fold read coverage. A total of roughly 2.5 million templates, representing under 1.1 million unique clonotypes, were detected across all samples. What the authors observed across the whole study: Bulk genomic DNA sequencing of unsorted cells missed chain pairing and functional markers such as CD4, CD8 and FOXP3. Enriched TCRB sequences shared across patients were found to be mostly commonly generated sequences that were unlikely to play an important role in the tumor microenvironment. Tumors showed approximately 2.4-fold higher T cell density and higher clonality than adjacent normal breast tissue. Repertoires from blood and normal breast were more alike than repertoires from blood and tumor, and in about 85% of the 16 patients, comparing each tissue with blood separated tumor from normal. The small cohort size prevented analysis by tumor subtype.

Each sample was amplified in two independent genomic DNA replicates, using 0.5 ug for blood and 1.5 ug for tumor or normal breast. Following the manufacturer's instructions, the ImmunoSeq Intro kit was used to carry out TCRB sequencing on genomic DNA. For absolute quantification, the roughly 31-cycle multiplex PCR included proprietary primers along with spike-in control sequences. Single-end 150-bp reads were used to sequence an 87-bp fragment spanning the CDR3 and the flanking V and J genes. Each lane of an Illumina MiSeq using version 3.0 chemistry carried seven multiplexed samples, with two replicates per sample. In the authors' own workflow: The vendor's proprietary pipeline handled the raw data processing, merging both replicates into a single result for each sample. A clonotype was defined as productive rearrangements that share the same V-gene family, CDR3 amino acid sequence and J-gene segment. To compute clonality, the normalized Shannon entropy (Pielou evenness) of TCRB abundances was subtracted from 1. To estimate T cell density, the total number of templates was divided by the number of input cells, which was inferred from the amount of DNA input. Recon was used with default parameters to estimate total repertoire diversity and clonality. A clonotype was considered tumor-enriched if its abundance in tumor exceeded 0.1% and was at least 32-fold higher than its abundance in normal breast. The immuneACCESS repertoire file appears here via TCRdb, limited to in-frame rearrangements. These files lack a portion of the clones; in checked studies, under half of the deficit traces to unresolved V genes, and the cause of the others is not known. The D gene and trimming were derived from the DNA, and the V and J assignments and clone size from that table. Within this sample are fewer than 70,000 clones, with 65% to 80% of them counted one time only. In total, the top ten clones hold less than 4% of the sample.

The study profiled bulk TCR beta-chain repertoires in matched peripheral blood, tumor and adjacent normal breast tissue taken from about 15 patients with early-stage breast cancer. Before surgery, roughly 4.5-11 mL of whole blood was collected in EDTA tubes and processed within 2 hours. Peripheral blood mononuclear cells were isolated by Ficoll-Paque centrifugation in SepMate-50 tubes. For storage in liquid nitrogen, PBMCs were cryopreserved as aliquots of about 1.9 to 4 million cells in about 90% FBS with around 10% DMSO. The Qiagen AllPrep DNA/RNA Mini kit was used for genomic DNA extraction. This TCR was recovered from a person aged 25 to 45 with breast cancer. Sequenced input: blood.

The bases are TGTGCCCGCAAACCTTGGGACAGGCAGAACACTGAAGCTTTCTTT. Its amino acids are CARKPWDRQNTEAFF. The chain uses TRBV30 and TRBJ1-1, with 8 junctional bases fitting TRBD1. Inclusive of the bounding cysteine and phenylalanine, the CDR3 is 15 residues long. This entry keeps only the CDR3 DNA: 45 bases, framed from base 1. The germline V gene (reference sequence) sets CDR1 to GTSNPN and CDR2 to SVGIG. Trimming accounts for 8 bases at V and 1 base at J, while the number of junction bases matched to no gene is 12.